The rows below give T cell receptor beta chains drawn from one sample of a study of immune evolution from preneoplasia to lung adenocarcinoma. TCRdb keeps only in-frame clones here, not all; method: immunoSEQ multiplex PCR. Of tens of thousands of clones in the sample, over 70% are singletons; the top ten hold over 5%. The specimen was FFPE invasive lung adenocarcinoma tissue. These TCRs come from a person aged 55 to 69 with lung adenocarcinoma. Both conserved end residues are part of each CDR3. The D gene is left open where the match is weak. The size field is filled for only some rows; it gives once, few, many or a size class.

CASNTGTGVAQPQHF TGTGCCAGCAATACCGGGACAGGGGTAGCTCAGCCCCAGCATTTT TRBD1 TRBJ1-5 TRBV2 NA
CSVARDADNEQFF TGCAGCGTCGCCCGAGACGCCGACAATGAGCAGTTCTTC NA TRBJ2-1 TRBV29-1 NA
CAWSVPIGSNTEAFF TGTGCCTGGAGTGTACCAATTGGCAGTAACACTGAAGCTTTCTTT NA TRBJ1-1 TRBV30 NA
CASSNDGSRTANTGELFF TGTGCCAGCAGCAACGATGGATCTAGGACAGCGAACACCGGGGAGCTGTTTTTT NA TRBJ2-2 TRBV13 few
CASSYERVSGYTF TGCGCCAGCAGCTACGAAAGGGTTTCGGGCTACACCTTC NA TRBJ1-2 TRBV5-1 NA
CASSLLQGRGAFF TGTGCCAGCAGCTTATTGCAGGGCCGGGGGGCTTTCTTT NA TRBJ1-1 TRBV7-2 few
CASSGDSNQPQHF TGTGCCAGCAGTGGAGACAGCAATCAGCCCCAGCATTTT NA TRBJ1-5 TRBV2 once
CASSLSASGSAPQYF TGCGCCAGCAGTTTATCGGCTAGCGGGAGTGCCCCGCAGTATTTT TRBD2 TRBJ2-3 TRBV10-1 NA
CATSRDSENTGELFF TGTGCCACCAGCAGAGATTCCGAAAACACCGGGGAGCTGTTTTTT NA TRBJ2-2 TRBV15 NA
CASSLGPVETQYF TGTGCCAGCAGCTTGGGGCCCGTAGAGACCCAGTACTTC NA TRBJ2-5 TRBV5-5 few